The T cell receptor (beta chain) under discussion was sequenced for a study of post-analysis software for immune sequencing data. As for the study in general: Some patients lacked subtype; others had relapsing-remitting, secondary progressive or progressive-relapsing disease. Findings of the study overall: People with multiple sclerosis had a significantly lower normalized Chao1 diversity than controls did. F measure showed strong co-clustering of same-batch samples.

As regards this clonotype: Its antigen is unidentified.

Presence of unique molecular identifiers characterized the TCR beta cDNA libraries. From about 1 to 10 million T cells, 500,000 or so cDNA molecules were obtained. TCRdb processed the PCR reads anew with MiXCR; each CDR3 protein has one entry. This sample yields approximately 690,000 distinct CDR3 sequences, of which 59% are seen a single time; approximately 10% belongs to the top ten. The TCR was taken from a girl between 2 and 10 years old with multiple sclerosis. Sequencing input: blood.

The CDR3 here is CASSSRQTTDTQYF. As DNA, the CDR3 is TGTGCCAGCAGCTCACGACAGACCACAGATACGCAGTATTTT. The chain is built from TRBV7-2 and TRBJ2-3; the D gene is possibly TRBD1 (5 bases). Trimming left V 4 bases short and J 2 bases short, with 10 bases between. CDR3 length equals 14 residues. The germline V gene encodes CDR1 SGHTA and CDR2 FQGNSA.